This T cell receptor (beta chain) was documented in a study of STAT5B mutations in CD4+ large granular lymphocyte leukemia. Control samples were healthy donors' buffy coats. Sequencing was at survey level. As originally analysed: The detection floor for productive clonotype frequency was 2.59 x 10-5. Using immunoSEQ multiplex PCR, the repertoire was profiled, and TCRdb retains in-frame clones only, with some absent. Clonal size and the V and J genes are those of that table, whereas D and trimming came from the DNA. The data hold over 35,000 clones, with 85% observed a single time. V gave up 8 bases and J gave up 6 bases; unmatched junction bases: 6. CDR3 length: 11 amino acids. CDR1 and CDR2 from the germline V gene are SQVTM and ANQGSEA. Study conclusions and caveats: TRBV06-family usage was enriched in top patient clones (8/27) versus controls (2/35).

In regard to this clone: Its matching antigen is unknown.

The sample comprised CD4+ T cells from blood buffy coats. This receptor was obtained from a human donor in good health. The V and J genes are TRBV29-1 and TRBJ2-5, with 7 bases fitting TRBD1. This CDR3 is CSLETGKTQYF. CDR3 bases: TGCAGCTTAGAGACAGGGAAGACCCAGTACTTC.